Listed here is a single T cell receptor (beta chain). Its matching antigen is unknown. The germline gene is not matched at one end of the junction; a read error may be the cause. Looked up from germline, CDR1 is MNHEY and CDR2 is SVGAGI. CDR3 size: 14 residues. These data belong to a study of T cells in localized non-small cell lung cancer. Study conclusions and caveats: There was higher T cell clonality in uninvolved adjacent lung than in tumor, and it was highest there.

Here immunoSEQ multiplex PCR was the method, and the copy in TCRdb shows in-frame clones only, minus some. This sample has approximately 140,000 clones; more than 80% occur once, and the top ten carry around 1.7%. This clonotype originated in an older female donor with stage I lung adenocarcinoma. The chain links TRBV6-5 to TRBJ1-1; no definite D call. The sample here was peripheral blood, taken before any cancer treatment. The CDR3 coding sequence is TGTGCCAGCAATTACTCCTTCAAGAACACTGAAGCTTTCTTT. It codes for CASNYSFKNTEAFF.